This TCR beta chain was sequenced during a study of T cells in Graves' hyperthyroidism and ophthalmopathy (dated by TCRdb to between 2018 and 2021). Background for the entire study: Peripheral blood samples were taken at the time of initial diagnosis, prior to any treatment. The paper reports TCR Vbeta CDR3 sequencing of approximately 140 peripheral blood samples: approximately 41 ophthalmopathy, about 75 hyperthyroidism and approximately 17 progressor patients. To identify TCR V-J signatures that set the groups apart, the researchers used a discovery cohort of 100 or so patients, made up of 43 with Graves' ophthalmopathy and about 60 with stable Graves' hyperthyroidism. After blood sampling, hyperthyroidism patients were treated with methimazole at a starting dose of 30 mg daily, and ophthalmopathy patients were treated with high-dose intravenous methylprednisolone. Prospective prediction of ophthalmopathy was tested in an independent validation cohort of fewer than 20 hyperthyroidism patients and some 17 patients who later progressed to ophthalmopathy. For training and testing, the 80 to 100 patients in the discovery cohort were randomly divided in a 7:3 ratio. Thyroid tissue and blood T-cell repertoires from six Graves' hyperthyroidism patients were also compared in the study. Broad study findings and their caveats: In validation, progression to ophthalmopathy was predicted by the model with nearly 71% sensitivity and around 75% specificity, a median of approximately 6.5 months before onset. Blood samples also contained most of the expanded thyroid clonotypes (frequency above 0.001), which suggests that blood repertoires may reflect thyroid immune responses. A 13 V-J signature model separated ophthalmopathy from stable hyperthyroidism, with roughly 88% sensitivity and roughly 81% specificity in cross-validation and 80%/75% in testing. Sample size was not statistically predetermined, and blinding of investigators to group allocation was not performed.

TCR beta CDR3 regions were amplified from RNA transcripts. The first round of RT-PCR for the TCR CDR3 was performed with the HTBI primer set and the Qiagen OneStep RT-PCR kit. A second multiplex PCR round built the libraries, followed by size selection and purification. The libraries were sequenced on an Illumina HiSeq2000 using paired-end 100 bp reads. On the study's bioinformatics: Raw data were processed with SOAPnuke, discarding reads with adapters, uncalled bases, mean Phred below 15, or no exact constant-primer or identifier match. COPE v1.2.5 was used to merge the high-quality paired reads, and each unique nucleotide sequence was defined as a clonotype. MiTCR v1.1 was used to align clonotypes to the IMGT TRBV, TRBD and TRBJ reference segments. The analysis was restricted to V-J combinations with a frequency above 0.0001, which together covered around 99% of the repertoires. The TCS score was defined as the ratio of F50 (clonal expansion) to E x V (chaos), calculated using BLOSUM62-based TCRdist between CDR3 peptides within each V-J. Welch's t-statistics and random forest reduced roughly 530 V-J features to under 15, which were used in a naive Bayes classifier (R e1071). The public reads were reanalyzed by TCRdb: fastp trimming at Q25, MiXCR alignment, in-frame beta chains only. Each entry merges the rows of one CDR3 protein and shows their most common DNA and genes. Clone size and V and J calls follow TCRdb, not the original study. For this sample there are under 800,000 distinct CDR3 sequences; less than 15% appear just once. The top ten clones comprise roughly 10% of the sample.

This clonotype was recorded at least ten times. Its antigen is still unknown. Base qualities are missing; no much larger clone stands one base away. Stable Graves' hyperthyroidism was defined as no progression to ophthalmopathy during 18 months of follow-up. The hyperthyroidism patients were between 18 and 65 years old and newly diagnosed, with a disease duration of less than 2 months. Exclusion was applied to patients with uncontrolled infections, other autoimmune diseases, pregnancy or lactation. Clinical symptoms, serum thyroxine and TRAb, thyroid ultrasound, and orbital computed tomography formed the basis for the diagnoses. PBMCs were separated from under 12 ml of fresh peripheral blood using Ficoll-Paque density gradient centrifugation. Total RNA was extracted using Trizol reagent, and RNA quality was assessed on an Agilent 2100 Bioanalyzer. Ends trimmed: V by 6 bases, J by 1 base; bases unmatched to a gene: 10. Per the germline V gene, MDHEN is the CDR1 and SYDVKM is the CDR2. Measured from the cysteine to the phenylalanine, the CDR3 is 16 residues long. CDR3 DNA only is kept here, 48 bases in frame from base 1.

The TCR sequence derives from a woman in her late teens or twenties with Graves' hyperthyroidism. The rearranged chain carries TRBV28 and TRBJ2-3, with 7 middle bases fitting TRBD2. Sequencing used blood. The DNA sequence follows: TGTGCCAGCAGGATCCCGGGGAGGGACCGCACAGATACGCAGTATTTT. Translated, this is CASRIPGRDRTDTQYF.